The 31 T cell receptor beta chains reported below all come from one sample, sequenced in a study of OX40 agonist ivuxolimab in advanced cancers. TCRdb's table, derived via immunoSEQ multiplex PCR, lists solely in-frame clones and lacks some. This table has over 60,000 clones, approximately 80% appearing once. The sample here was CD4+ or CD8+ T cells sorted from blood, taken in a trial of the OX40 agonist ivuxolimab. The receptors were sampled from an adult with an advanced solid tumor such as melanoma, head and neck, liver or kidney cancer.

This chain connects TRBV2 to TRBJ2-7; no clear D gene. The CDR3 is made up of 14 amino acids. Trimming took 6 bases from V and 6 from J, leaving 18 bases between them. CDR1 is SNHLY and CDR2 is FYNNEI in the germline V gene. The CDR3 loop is CASRRIGLATEQYV. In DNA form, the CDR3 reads TGTGCCAGCAGGCGGATTGGCTTAGCAACCGAGCAGTACGTC.

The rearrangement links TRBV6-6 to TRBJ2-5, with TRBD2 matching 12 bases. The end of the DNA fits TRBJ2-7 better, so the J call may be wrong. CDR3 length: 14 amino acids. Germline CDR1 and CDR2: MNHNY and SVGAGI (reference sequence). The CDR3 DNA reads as TGTGCCAGCAGTTCGACTAGCGGGAGCTACGAGCAGTACTTC. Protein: CASSSTSGSYEQYF.

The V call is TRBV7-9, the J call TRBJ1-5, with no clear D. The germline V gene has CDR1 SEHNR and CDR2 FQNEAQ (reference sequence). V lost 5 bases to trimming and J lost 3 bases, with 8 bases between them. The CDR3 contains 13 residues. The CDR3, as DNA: TGTGCCAGCAGCCCTGACAACAATCAGCCCCAGCATTTT. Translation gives CASSPDNNQPQHF.

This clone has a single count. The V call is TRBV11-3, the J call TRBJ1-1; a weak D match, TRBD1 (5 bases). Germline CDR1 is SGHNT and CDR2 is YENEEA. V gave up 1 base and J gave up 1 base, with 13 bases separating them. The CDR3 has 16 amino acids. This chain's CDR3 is CASSLGGAGGNTEAFF. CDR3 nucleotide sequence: TGTGCCAGCAGCTTAGGAGGGGCAGGAGGGAACACTGAAGCTTTCTTT.

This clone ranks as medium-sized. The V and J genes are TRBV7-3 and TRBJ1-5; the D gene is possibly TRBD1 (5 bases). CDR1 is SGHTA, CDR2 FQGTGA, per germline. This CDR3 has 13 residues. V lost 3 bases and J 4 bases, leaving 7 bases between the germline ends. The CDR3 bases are TGTGCCAGCAGCTTTGGACAAAATCAGCCCCAGCATTTT. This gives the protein CASSFGQNQPQHF.

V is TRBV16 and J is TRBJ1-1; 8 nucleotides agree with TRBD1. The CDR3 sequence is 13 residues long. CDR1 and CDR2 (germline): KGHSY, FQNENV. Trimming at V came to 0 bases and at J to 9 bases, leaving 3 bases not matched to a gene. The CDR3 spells CASSQSGTGKAFF. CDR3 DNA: TGTGCCAGCAGCCAATCGGGGACAGGAAAAGCTTTCTTT.

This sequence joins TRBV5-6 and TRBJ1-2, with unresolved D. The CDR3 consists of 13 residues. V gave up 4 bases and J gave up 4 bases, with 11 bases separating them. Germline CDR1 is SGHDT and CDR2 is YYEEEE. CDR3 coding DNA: TGTGCCAGCAGCCCTCCCATAGGCTATGGCTACACCTTC. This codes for CASSPPIGYGYTF.

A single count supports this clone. This CDR3 reads CASSSRGGGDQPQHF. The CDR3, as DNA: TGTGCCAGCAGTTCCCGAGGAGGGGGGGACCAGCCCCAGCATTTT. The gene calls are TRBV6-6 and TRBJ1-5, with D possibly TRBD1 on 6 matching bases. Germline V gene sequence: CDR1 MNHNY, CDR2 SVGAGI (reference sequence). The germline V and J ends were trimmed by 4 bases and 7 bases, with 17 bases remaining between them. This CDR3 has 15 amino acids.

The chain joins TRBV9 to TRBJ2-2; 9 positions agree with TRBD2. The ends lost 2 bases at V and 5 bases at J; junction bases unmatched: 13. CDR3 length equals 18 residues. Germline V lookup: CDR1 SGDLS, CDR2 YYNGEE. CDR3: CASSVEAGGGMPTGELFF. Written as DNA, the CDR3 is TGTGCCAGCAGCGTTGAAGCGGGAGGAGGGATGCCGACCGGGGAGCTGTTTTTT.

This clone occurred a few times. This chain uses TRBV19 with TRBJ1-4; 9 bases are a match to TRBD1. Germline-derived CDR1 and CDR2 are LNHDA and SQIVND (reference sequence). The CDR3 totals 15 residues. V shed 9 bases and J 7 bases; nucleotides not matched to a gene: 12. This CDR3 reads CASRDREGVGEKLFF. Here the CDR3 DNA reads TGTGCCAGCCGGGACAGGGAAGGCGTCGGTGAAAAACTGTTTTTT.

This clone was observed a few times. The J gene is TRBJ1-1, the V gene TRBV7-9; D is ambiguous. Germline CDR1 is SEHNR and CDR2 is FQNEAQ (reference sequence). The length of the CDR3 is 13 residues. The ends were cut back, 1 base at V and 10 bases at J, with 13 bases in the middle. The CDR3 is CASSLDVSVPAFF. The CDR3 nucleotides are TGTGCCAGCAGCTTAGATGTCTCTGTTCCAGCTTTCTTT.

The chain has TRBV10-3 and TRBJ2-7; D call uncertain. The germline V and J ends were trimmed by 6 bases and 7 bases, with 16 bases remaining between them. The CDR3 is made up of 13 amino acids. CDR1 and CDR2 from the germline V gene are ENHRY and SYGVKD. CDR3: CAIRVSPLEEQYF. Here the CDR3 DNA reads TGTGCCATCAGAGTGAGCCCCCTGGAGGAGCAGTACTTC.

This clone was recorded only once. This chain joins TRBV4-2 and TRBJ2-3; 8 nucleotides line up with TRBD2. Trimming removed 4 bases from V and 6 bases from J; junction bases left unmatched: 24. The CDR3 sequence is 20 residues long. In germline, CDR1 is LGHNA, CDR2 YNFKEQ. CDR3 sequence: CASSPHFNGRAGGITDTQYF. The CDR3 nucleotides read TGTGCCAGCAGCCCCCATTTCAACGGGAGGGCCGGAGGAATTACTGATACGCAGTATTTT.

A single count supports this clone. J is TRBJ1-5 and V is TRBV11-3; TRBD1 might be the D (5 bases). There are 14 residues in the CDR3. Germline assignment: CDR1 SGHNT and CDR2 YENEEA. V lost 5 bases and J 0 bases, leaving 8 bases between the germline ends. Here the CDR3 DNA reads TGTGCCAGCAGCCAAGGGACTAGCAATCAGCCCCAGCATTTT. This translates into CASSQGTSNQPQHF.

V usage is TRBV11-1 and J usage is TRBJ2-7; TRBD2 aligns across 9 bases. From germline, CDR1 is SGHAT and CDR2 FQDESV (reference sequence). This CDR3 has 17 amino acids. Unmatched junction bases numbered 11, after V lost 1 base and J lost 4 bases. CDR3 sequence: CASSLGPGVAGEYEQYV. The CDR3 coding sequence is TGTGCCAGCAGCTTAGGCCCCGGGGTAGCGGGAGAATACGAGCAGTACGTC.

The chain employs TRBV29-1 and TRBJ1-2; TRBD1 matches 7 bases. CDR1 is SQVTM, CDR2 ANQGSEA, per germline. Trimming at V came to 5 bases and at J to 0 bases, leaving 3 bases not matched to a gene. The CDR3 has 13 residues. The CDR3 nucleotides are TGCAGCGTTTTCGGACAGGCTAACTATGGCTACACCTTC. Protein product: CSVFGQANYGYTF.

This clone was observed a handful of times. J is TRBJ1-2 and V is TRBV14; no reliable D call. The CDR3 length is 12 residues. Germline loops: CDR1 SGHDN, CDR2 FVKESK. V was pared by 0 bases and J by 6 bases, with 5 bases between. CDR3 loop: CASSQDHNGYTF. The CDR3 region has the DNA TGTGCCAGCAGCCAAGACCATAATGGCTACACCTTC.

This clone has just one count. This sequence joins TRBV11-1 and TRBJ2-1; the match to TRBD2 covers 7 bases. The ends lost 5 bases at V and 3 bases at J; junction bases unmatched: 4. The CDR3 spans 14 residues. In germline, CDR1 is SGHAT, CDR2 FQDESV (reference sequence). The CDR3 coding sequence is TGTGCCAGCAGCGCTAGCGGCCTCTACAATGAGCAGTTCTTC. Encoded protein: CASSASGLYNEQFF.

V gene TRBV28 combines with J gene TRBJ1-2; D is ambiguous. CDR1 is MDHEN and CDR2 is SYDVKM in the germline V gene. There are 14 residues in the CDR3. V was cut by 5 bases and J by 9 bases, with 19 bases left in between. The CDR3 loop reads CASSPGSRLRSYTF. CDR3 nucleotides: TGTGCCAGCAGTCCCGGTTCCCGGCTTCGGAGCTACACCTTC.

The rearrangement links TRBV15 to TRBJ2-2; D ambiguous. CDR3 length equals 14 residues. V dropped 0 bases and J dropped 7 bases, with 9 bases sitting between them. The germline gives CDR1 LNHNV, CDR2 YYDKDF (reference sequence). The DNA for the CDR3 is TGTGCCACCAGCAGAGATCACCGTTACGGGGAGCTGTTTTTT. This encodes CATSRDHRYGELFF. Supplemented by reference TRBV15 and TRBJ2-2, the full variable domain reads DAMVIQNPRYQVTQFGKPVTLSCSQTLNHNVMYWYQQKSSQAPKLLFHYYDKDFNNEADTPDNFQSRRPNTSFCFLDIRSPGLGDTAMYLCATSRDHRYGELFFGEGSRLTVL.

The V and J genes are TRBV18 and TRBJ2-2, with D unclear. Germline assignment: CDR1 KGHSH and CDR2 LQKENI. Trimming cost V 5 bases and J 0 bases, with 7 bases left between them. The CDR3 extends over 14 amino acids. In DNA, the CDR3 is TGTGCCAGCTCAGCCACCTCGAACACCGGGGAGCTGTTTTTT. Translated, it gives CASSATSNTGELFF.

This chain's CDR3 is CASSSGTRGDTQYF. The CDR3 DNA sequence: TGTGCCAGCAGCAGCGGGACTCGAGGAGATACGCAGTATTTT. The chain carries TRBV7-2 and TRBJ2-3; 7 positions agree with TRBD2. V gave up 5 bases and J gave up 5 bases; unmatched junction bases: 7. Germline CDR1 SGHTA, CDR2 FQGNSA. This CDR3 spans 14 amino acids.

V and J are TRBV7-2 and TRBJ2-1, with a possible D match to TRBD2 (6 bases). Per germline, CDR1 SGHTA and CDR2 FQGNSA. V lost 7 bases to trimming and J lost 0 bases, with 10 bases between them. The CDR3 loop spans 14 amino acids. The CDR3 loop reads CASNGGSSYNEQFF. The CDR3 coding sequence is TGTGCCAGCAACGGGGGTAGCTCCTACAATGAGCAGTTCTTC.

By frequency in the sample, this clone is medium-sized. The CDR3 reads CASSESLGALYGYTF. The CDR3 DNA is TGTGCCAGCAGTGAATCGCTCGGAGCACTCTATGGCTACACCTTC. The chain employs TRBV2 and TRBJ1-2; no definite D call. Looked up from germline, CDR1 is SNHLY and CDR2 is FYNNEI. The V and J ends lost 2 bases and 4 bases respectively, with 14 bases between them. The length of the CDR3 is 15 residues.

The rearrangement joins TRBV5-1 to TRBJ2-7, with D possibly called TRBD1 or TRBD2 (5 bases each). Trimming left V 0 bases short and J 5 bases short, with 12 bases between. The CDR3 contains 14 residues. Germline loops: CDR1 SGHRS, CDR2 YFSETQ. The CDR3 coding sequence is TGCGCCAGCAGCTTGGGGGGGTTCGGTAACGAGCAGTACGTC. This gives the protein CASSLGGFGNEQYV.

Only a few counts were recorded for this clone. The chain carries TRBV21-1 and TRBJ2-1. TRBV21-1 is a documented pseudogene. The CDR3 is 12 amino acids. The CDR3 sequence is CASGTILPEQFF. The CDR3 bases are TGTGCCAGTGGGACCATATTGCCTGAGCAGTTCTTC.

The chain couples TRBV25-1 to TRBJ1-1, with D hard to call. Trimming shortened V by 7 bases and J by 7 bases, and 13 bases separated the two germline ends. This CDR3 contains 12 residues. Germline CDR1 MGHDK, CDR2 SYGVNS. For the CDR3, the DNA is TGTGCCAGCAAGGACCCCGGTCGTGAAGCTTTCTTT. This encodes CASKDPGREAFF.

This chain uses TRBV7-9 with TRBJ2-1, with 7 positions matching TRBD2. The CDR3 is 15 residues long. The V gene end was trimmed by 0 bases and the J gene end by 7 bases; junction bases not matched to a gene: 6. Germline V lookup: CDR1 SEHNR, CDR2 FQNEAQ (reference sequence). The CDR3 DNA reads TGTGCCAGCAGCTTAGCGGGAGGGCCGGGAAATGAGCAGTTCTTC. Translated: CASSLAGGPGNEQFF.

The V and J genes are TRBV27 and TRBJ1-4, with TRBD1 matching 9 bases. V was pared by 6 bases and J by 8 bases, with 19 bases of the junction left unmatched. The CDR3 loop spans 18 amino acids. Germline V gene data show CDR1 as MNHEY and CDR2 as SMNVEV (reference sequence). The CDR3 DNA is TGTGCCAGCAGGTTGGGAGGGACAGGGTGGGGAAGGAACGAAAAACTGTTTTTT. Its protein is CASRLGGTGWGRNEKLFF.

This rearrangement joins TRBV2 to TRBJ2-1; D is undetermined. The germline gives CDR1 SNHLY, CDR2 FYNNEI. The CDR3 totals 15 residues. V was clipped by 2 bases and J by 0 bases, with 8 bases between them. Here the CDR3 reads CASSESASSYNEQFF. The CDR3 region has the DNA TGTGCCAGCAGTGAATCGGCAAGCTCCTACAATGAGCAGTTCTTC.

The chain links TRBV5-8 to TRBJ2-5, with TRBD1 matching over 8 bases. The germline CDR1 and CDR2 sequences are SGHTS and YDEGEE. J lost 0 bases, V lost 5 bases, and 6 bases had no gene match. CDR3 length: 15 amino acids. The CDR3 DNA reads TGTGCCAGCAGTTACCCGACAGGGGACCAAGAGACCCAGTACTTC. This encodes CASSYPTGDQETQYF.